Each of the 9 T cell receptor beta chains below was sequenced from the same sample in a study of OX40 agonist ivuxolimab in advanced cancers. The table came from immunoSEQ multiplex PCR; TCRdb's copy has only in-frame clones and leaves some out. The sample holds about 82,000 clones, roughly 90% seen once. The specimen was CD4+ or CD8+ T cells sorted from blood, collected in a trial of the OX40 agonist ivuxolimab. The receptor source for this set is an adult with an advanced solid tumor such as melanoma, head and neck, liver or kidney cancer.

The chain has TRBV6-1 and TRBJ2-7, with 7 bases aligning to TRBD2. This CDR3 is built from 14 residues. Trimming at V came to 6 bases and at J to 5 bases, leaving 10 bases not matched to a gene. From germline, CDR1 is MNHNS and CDR2 SASEGT. The CDR3 is CASRLAGTIDEQYF. For the CDR3, the DNA is TGTGCCAGCAGATTAGCAGGGACTATTGACGAGCAGTACTTC.

This clone showed up just once. This rearrangement joins TRBV6-6 to TRBJ2-7; 9 bases line up with TRBD1. This CDR3 has 15 residues. Germline V gives CDR1 MNHNY, CDR2 SVGAGI (reference sequence). Unmatched junction bases numbered 6, after V lost 0 bases and J lost 6 bases. For the CDR3, the DNA is TGTGCCAGCAGTTACTCAGGACAGGGGTTATCCGAGCAGTACTTC. Protein product: CASSYSGQGLSEQYF.

V usage is TRBV29-1 and J usage is TRBJ2-7; 9 nucleotides line up with TRBD1. Germline assignment: CDR1 SQVTM and CDR2 ANQGSEA. CDR3 length: 13 amino acids. V dropped 6 bases and J dropped 4; count of bases not matched to a gene: 7. CDR3 amino acids: CSVVPGTGYEQYF. The CDR3 nucleotides read TGCAGCGTGGTACCAGGGACAGGGTACGAGCAGTACTTC.

The chain carries TRBV28 and TRBJ2-4, with D perhaps being TRBD1 or TRBD2 (6 bases each). The V and J ends lost 5 bases and 1 base respectively, with 12 bases between them. The length of the CDR3 is 15 residues. Looked up from germline, CDR1 is MDHEN and CDR2 is SYDVKM. Here the CDR3 reads CASSAPGAAKNIQYF. The CDR3 nucleotides read TGTGCCAGCAGTGCCCCGGGGGCGGCCAAAAACATTCAGTACTTC.

This chain connects TRBV28 to TRBJ2-7; TRBD2 aligns across 11 bases. This CDR3 region has 15 residues. Germline-derived CDR1 and CDR2 are MDHEN and SYDVKM. Trimming at V came to 5 bases and at J to 5 bases, leaving 8 bases not matched to a gene. Here the CDR3 reads CASSIRLAGKHEQYF. The CDR3 nucleotides read TGTGCCAGCAGTATCCGACTAGCGGGAAAGCACGAGCAGTACTTC.

The V and J genes are TRBV5-8 and TRBJ2-1; D perhaps matches TRBD2 (5 bases). The CDR3 runs 14 residues. Germline V gives CDR1 SGHTS, CDR2 YDEGEE. V lost 5 bases, J lost 5 bases, and 14 bases lay in between. CDR3 in amino acids: CASRLGLAHNEQFF. Written as DNA, the CDR3 is TGTGCCAGCAGACTAGGCCTCGCGCACAATGAGCAGTTCTTC.

The rearrangement uses TRBV30 and TRBJ2-5; 8 nucleotides match TRBD2. J was trimmed by 3 bases and V by 2 bases; bases with no gene match: 5. CDR1 and CDR2 from the germline V gene are GTSNPN and SVGIG (reference sequence). CDR3 length equals 14 residues. The CDR3 loop reads CAWSITSGKETQYF. The DNA for the CDR3 is TGTGCCTGGAGTATCACTAGCGGAAAAGAGACCCAGTACTTC.

J is TRBJ2-1 and V is TRBV5-4, with D perhaps assigned TRBD1 or TRBD2 (5 bases each). CDR1 SGHNT and CDR2 YYREEE come from the germline V gene (reference sequence). CDR3 length: 16 amino acids. V gave up 0 bases and J gave up 9 bases, with 19 bases separating them. CDR3 bases: TGTGCCAGCAGCTTGGGGGGGACGAGCGGTGGAAGTGAGCAGTTCTTC. Its translation: CASSLGGTSGGSEQFF.

The J gene is TRBJ2-3, the V gene TRBV27; the D is unclear. The germline V gene has CDR1 MNHEY and CDR2 SMNVEV (reference sequence). V lost 0 bases and J 1 base, leaving 8 bases between the germline ends. This CDR3 is built from 15 residues. CDR3 bases: TGTGCCAGCAGTTTATCAAAGGGCCGCACAGATACGCAGTATTTT. Its protein is CASSLSKGRTDTQYF.